The present TCR beta chain was sequenced within a study of CD4 T cells in relation to SARS-CoV-2 and coronaviruses. Study overall: TCR beta CDR3s were sequenced after 10-day antigen culture of PBMCs. The study's findings and limits: SARS-CoV-2-driven expansion was significantly weaker in crossreactive than monoreactive clones.

The assay was immunoSEQ multiplex PCR, and TCRdb's table has in-frame clones only and misses some. The table lists approximately 43,000 clones, 84% of them singletons. Remarks on this clone: Its target is unknown.

This CDR3 is built from 15 residues. The receptor was isolated from an adult with COVID-19. Source material: naive CD4+ T cells from PBMCs, cultured in vitro. Subset defined: naive CD4+ T cells isolated by negative enrichment. V gene TRBV12-2 combines with J gene TRBJ2-1; TRBD2, the D gene given by the table, was not confirmed from the DNA. TRBV12-2 is a listed pseudogene. Here the CDR3 DNA reads TGTGCAAGTCGCTTAGGCGGGAGCTCCTACAATGAGCAGTTCTTC. It translates to CASRLGGSSYNEQFF.